This passage covers 12 T cell receptor beta chains from one sample sequenced in a study of shared clonotypes between healthy human individuals. This table comes from immunoSEQ multiplex PCR, and its TCRdb copy is limited to in-frame clones, with some not included. The sample comprises some 800,000 clones, roughly 92% of which are singletons, and 24% rests with the top ten. Naive CD8 cells lacked CD45RO and underwent positive selection for CCR7, leaving out terminally differentiated effector memory CD45RA+ cells. Source material: naive CD8+ T cells sorted from blood. Receptors originate from a man between 25 and 39 years old in good health.

This CDR3 reads CASSEALQDGYTF. CDR3 nucleotide sequence: TGTGCCAGCAGTGAAGCGCTTCAGGATGGCTACACCTTC. V gene TRBV2 combines with J gene TRBJ1-2; D remains ambiguous. V dropped 0 bases and J dropped 6 bases, with 8 bases sitting between them. The CDR3 spans 13 residues. Germline V lookup: CDR1 SNHLY, CDR2 FYNNEI.

V and J are TRBV7-8 and TRBJ2-1; D uncertain. The length of the CDR3 is 13 residues. V was pared by 5 bases and J by 7 bases, with 12 bases between. Germline CDR1 is SGHVS and CDR2 is FQNEAQ. The DNA of the CDR3 is TGTGCCAGCAGCCCTGAGTTAGGGAATGAGCAGTTCTTC. Translated, it gives CASSPELGNEQFF.

V gene TRBV2 combines with J gene TRBJ2-1; 7 bases are shared with TRBD1. The CDR3 length is 15 residues. Germline values: CDR1 SNHLY, CDR2 FYNNEI. Germline trimming cut 5 bases from V and 4 bases from J; bases unmatched to any gene: 8. In DNA form, the CDR3 reads TGTGCCAGCAGTCCCCCCCAGGGGGTTTACAATGAGCAGTTCTTC. Translation gives CASSPPQGVYNEQFF. Variable domain in full (rest from reference TRBV2 and TRBJ2-1): EPEVTQTPSHQVTQMGQEVILRCVPISNHLYFYWYRQILGQKVEFLVSFYNNEISEKSEIFDDQFSVERPDGSNFTLKIRSTKLEDSAMYFCASSPPQGVYNEQFFGPGTRLTVL.

The chain joins TRBV7-9 to TRBJ2-7; the match to TRBD1 covers 9 bases. CDR1 SEHNR and CDR2 FQNEAQ come from the germline V gene (reference sequence). Germline trimming cut 6 bases from V and 3 bases from J; bases unmatched to any gene: 9. This CDR3 has 15 amino acids. The CDR3 sequence is CASSPGTGKLYEQYF. In DNA, the CDR3 is TGTGCCAGCAGTCCCGGGACAGGGAAACTCTACGAGCAGTACTTC.

The genes are TRBV7-2 and TRBJ2-7; TRBD1 agrees at 8 bases. V shed 3 bases and J 3 bases; nucleotides not matched to a gene: 1. The CDR3 sequence is 13 residues long. The germline gives CDR1 SGHTA, CDR2 FQGNSA. The CDR3 DNA sequence: TGTGCCAGCAGCTTTACAGGGGGCTACGAGCAGTACTTC. Translated: CASSFTGGYEQYF.

This rearrangement joins TRBV18 to TRBJ2-1; perhaps D is TRBD1 or TRBD2 (6 bases each). CDR3 size: 17 residues. Trimming took off 5 bases at V and 1 base at J, with 18 bases between the two ends. The germline gives CDR1 KGHSH, CDR2 LQKENI. The CDR3 nucleotides read TGTGCCAGCTCATCCTACTACAGGGAGGCATCCTACAATGAGCAGTTCTTC. Translation: CASSSYYREASYNEQFF. Supplemented by reference TRBV18 and TRBJ2-1, the full variable domain reads NAGVMQNPRHLVRRRGQEARLRCSPMKGHSHVYWYRQLPEEGLKFMVYLQKENIIDESGMPKERFSAEFPKEGPSILRIQQVVRGDSAAYFCASSSYYREASYNEQFFGPGTRLTVL.

The chain is built from TRBV5-1 and TRBJ1-1, with 9 bases matching TRBD1. This CDR3 is 17 amino acids long. CDR1 SGHRS and CDR2 YFSETQ come from the germline V gene. J lost 0 bases, V lost 0 bases, and 6 bases had no gene match. CDR3 protein: CASSLAWTGAMNTEAFF. CDR3 nucleotides: TGCGCCAGCAGCTTGGCCTGGACAGGGGCCATGAACACTGAAGCTTTCTTT. Full variable domain (outside the CDR3, taken from reference TRBV5-1 and TRBJ1-1): KAGVTQTPRYLIKTRGQQVTLSCSPISGHRSVSWYQQTPGQGLQFLFEYFSETQRNKGNFPGRFSGRQFSNSRSEMNVSTLELGDSALYLCASSLAWTGAMNTEAFFGQGTRLTVV.

V gene TRBV19 combines with J gene TRBJ2-3; TRBD1 agrees at 11 bases. The CDR3 has 15 residues. In germline, CDR1 is LNHDA, CDR2 SQIVND (reference sequence). V was pared by 5 bases and J by 3 bases, with 4 bases of the junction left unmatched. In DNA, the CDR3 is TGTGCCAGTAGTCACCGGGACAGGGGGACAGATACGCAGTATTTT. Protein sequence: CASSHRDRGTDTQYF.

Only one count was recorded for this clone. V usage is TRBV27 and J usage is TRBJ2-2; D gene unclear. This CDR3 has 13 residues. Germline V gene lookup returns CDR1 MNHEY and CDR2 SMNVEV (reference sequence). V lost 0 bases and J lost 5, with 4 bases in between. The CDR3 here is CASSLSMTGELFF. CDR3 coding DNA: TGTGCCAGCAGTTTATCGATGACCGGGGAGCTGTTTTTT.

The rearrangement joins TRBV28 to TRBJ1-1; no clear D gene. The V gene lost 6 bases and the J gene lost 4 bases, with 12 bases spanning the gap. In germline, CDR1 is MDHEN, CDR2 SYDVKM. The CDR3 sequence is 13 residues long. CDR3 DNA: TGTGCCAGCAGGCCTATAACGAGCACTGAAGCTTTCTTT. Protein product: CASRPITSTEAFF.

J is TRBJ1-3 and V is TRBV30, with unresolved D. Trimming took off 1 base at V and 2 bases at J, with 3 bases between the two ends. CDR3 length: 12 residues. Germline CDR1 reads GTSNPN; CDR2 reads SVGIG (reference sequence). CDR3 sequence (DNA): TGTGCCTGGAGTGAGACTGGAAACACCATATATTTT. It encodes CAWSETGNTIYF.

This chain joins TRBV19 and TRBJ2-7; D is possibly TRBD1 (6 bases). Per germline, CDR1 LNHDA and CDR2 SQIVND (reference sequence). V lost 4 bases, J lost 2 bases, and 12 bases lay in between. This CDR3 contains 14 residues. CDR3 nucleotide sequence: TGTGCCAGTAGTAAAGGCGGACAGCCCTACGAGCAGTACTTC. Protein product: CASSKGGQPYEQYF.